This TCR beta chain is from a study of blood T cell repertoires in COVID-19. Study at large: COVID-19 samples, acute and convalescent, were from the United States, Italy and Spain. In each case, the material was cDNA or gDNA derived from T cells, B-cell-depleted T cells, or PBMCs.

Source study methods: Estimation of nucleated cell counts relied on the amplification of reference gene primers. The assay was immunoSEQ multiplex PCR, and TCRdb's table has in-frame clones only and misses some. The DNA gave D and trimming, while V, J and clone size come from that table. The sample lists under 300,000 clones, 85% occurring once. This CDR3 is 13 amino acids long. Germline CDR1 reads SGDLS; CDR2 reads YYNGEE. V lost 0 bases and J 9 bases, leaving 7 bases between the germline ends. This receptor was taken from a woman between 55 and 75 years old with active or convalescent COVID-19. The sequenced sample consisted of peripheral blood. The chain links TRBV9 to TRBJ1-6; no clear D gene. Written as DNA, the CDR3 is TGTGCCAGCAGCGTAGGCGAGTTTTCACCCCTCCACTTT. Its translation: CASSVGEFSPLHF.